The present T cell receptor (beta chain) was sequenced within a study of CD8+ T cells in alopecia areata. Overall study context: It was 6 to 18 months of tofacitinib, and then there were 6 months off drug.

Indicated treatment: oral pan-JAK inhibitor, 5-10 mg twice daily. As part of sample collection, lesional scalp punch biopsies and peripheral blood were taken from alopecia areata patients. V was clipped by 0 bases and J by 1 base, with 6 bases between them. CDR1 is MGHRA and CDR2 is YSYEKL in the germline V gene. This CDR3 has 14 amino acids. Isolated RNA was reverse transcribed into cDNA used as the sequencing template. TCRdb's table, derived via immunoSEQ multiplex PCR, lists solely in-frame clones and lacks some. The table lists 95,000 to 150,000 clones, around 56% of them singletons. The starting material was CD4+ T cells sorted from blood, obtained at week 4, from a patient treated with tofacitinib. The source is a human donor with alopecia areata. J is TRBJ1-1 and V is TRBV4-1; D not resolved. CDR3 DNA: TGCGCCAGCAGCCAAGAACCTCAGAACACTGAAGCTTTCTTT. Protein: CASSQEPQNTEAFF.